This T cell receptor beta chain was identified during a study of molecular identifiers for immune sequencing clone quantification. Broader study findings: In CMV-specific effectors, clones above 20 copies held over 99% of molecules; naive, under 1%. Barcode-sharing identical TCR molecules could underestimate highly expanded clone sizes.

Sorting selected naive CD8 T cells with a CD8+CD4-CCR7+CD45RA+ phenotype. Many counts were recorded for this clonotype. Its target is unknown. TCRdb analysed the PCR reads with MiXCR anew, one entry per CDR3 protein. The sample carries a few hundred thousand distinct CDR3 sequences, 24% recorded once. Trimming removed 5 bases from V and 4 bases from J; junction bases left unmatched: 10. There are 16 residues in the CDR3. Per the germline V gene, CDR1 is SEHNR and CDR2 is FQNEAQ (reference sequence). The V gene is TRBV7-9, the J gene TRBJ2-5; 10 bases fit TRBD1. The sample was naive CD8+ T cells from blood, with Jurkat cell RNA spiked in. Subset defined: FACS-sorted CD8+CD4-CCR7+CD45RA+ naive T cells. The receptor's source is a human donor in good health. Some libraries in this study had Jurkat cell RNA spiked in. The CDR3 DNA sequence: TGTGCCAGCAGCCCTCGGACAGGGGGTCTGGCAGAGACCCAGTACTTC. The encoded protein is CASSPRTGGLAETQYF.